This section outlines one TCR beta chain sequence together with its context. V lost 6 bases and J 1 base, leaving 14 bases between the germline ends. Germline V CDR1 and CDR2: LNHDA, SQIVND (reference sequence). The CDR3 is 15 amino acids. The sample originates from a study of T cell responses to AZD1222 COVID-19 vaccine. Produced via immunoSEQ multiplex PCR; TCRdb's table is partial and in-frame only. The repertoire includes roughly 120,000 clones, roughly 90% of them detected once, and roughly 5% sits in the top ten. The sequence derives from an adult in good health. The chain is built from TRBV19 and TRBJ2-3, with a weak D call TRBD1 (6 bases). Sequencing used peripheral blood, obtained on day 0 of AZD1222 vaccination. The CDR3, as DNA: TGTGCCAGTAGGAACGGACAGCCCGGCACAGATACGCAGTATTTT. The encoded protein is CASRNGQPGTDTQYF.